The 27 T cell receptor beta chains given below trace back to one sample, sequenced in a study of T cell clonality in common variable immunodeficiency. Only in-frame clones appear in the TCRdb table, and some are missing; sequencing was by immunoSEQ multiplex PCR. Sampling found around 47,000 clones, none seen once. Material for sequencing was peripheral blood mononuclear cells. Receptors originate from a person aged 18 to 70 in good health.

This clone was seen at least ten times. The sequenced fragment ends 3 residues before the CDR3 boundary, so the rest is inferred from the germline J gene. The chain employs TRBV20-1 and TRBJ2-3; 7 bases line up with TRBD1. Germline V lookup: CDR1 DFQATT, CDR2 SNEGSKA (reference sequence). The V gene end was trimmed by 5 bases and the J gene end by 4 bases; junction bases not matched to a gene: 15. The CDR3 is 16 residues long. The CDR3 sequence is CSAPPAVGTAADTQYF. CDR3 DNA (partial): TGCAGTGCTCCTCCCGCGGTGGGGACAGCGGCAGATACG.

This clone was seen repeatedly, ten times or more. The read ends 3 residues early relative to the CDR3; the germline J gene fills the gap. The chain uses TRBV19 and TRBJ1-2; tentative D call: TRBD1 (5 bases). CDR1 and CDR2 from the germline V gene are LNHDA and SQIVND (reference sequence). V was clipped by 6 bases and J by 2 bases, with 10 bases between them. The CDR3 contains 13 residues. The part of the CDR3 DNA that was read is TGTGCCAGTAGCCTCCGGGGGAACTATGGC. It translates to CASSLRGNYG. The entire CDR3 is CASSLRGNYGYTF.

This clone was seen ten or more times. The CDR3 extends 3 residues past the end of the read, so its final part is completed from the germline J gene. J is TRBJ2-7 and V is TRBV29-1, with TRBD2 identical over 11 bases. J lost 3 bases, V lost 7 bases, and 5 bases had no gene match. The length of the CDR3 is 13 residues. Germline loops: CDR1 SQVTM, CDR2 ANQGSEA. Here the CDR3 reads CSARTSGHYEQYF. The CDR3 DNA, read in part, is TGCAGCGCTAGGACTAGCGGGCACTACGAG.

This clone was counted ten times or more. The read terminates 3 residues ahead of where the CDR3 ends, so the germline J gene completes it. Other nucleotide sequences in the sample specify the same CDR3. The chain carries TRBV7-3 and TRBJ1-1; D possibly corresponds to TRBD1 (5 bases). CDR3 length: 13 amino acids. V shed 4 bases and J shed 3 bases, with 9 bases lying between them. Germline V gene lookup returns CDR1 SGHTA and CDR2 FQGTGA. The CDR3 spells CASSSQGDTEAFF. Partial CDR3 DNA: TGTGCCAGCAGCTCCCAGGGTGACACTGAA. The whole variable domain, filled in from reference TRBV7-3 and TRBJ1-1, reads GAGVSQTPSNKVTEKGKYVELRCDPISGHTALYWYRQSLGQGPEFLIYFQGTGAADDSGLPNDRFFAVRPEGSVSTLKIQRTERGDSAVYLCASSSQGDTEAFFGQGTRLTVV.

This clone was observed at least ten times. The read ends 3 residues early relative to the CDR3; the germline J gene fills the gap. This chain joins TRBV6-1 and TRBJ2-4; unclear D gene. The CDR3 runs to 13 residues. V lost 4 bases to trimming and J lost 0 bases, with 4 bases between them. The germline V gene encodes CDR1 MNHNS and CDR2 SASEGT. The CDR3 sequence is CASSAEAKNIQYF. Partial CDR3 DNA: TGTGCCAGCAGTGCAGAAGCCAAAAACATT.

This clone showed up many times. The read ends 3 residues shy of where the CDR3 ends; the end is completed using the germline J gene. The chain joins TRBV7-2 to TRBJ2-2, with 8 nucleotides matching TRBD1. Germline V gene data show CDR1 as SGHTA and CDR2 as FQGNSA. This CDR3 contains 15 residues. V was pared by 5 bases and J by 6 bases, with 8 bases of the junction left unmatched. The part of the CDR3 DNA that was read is TGTGCCAGCAGCCGATACAGGGGGTTCGCCGGGGAG. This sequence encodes CASSRYRGFAGE. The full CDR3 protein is CASSRYRGFAGELFF.

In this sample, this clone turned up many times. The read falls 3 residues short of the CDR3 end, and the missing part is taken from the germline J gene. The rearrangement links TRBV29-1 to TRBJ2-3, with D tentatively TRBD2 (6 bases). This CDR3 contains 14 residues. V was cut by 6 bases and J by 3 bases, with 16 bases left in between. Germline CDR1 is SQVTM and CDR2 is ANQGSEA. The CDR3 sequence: CSVVPSGSTDTQYF. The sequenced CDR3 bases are TGCAGCGTCGTACCAAGCGGGTCAACAGATACG.

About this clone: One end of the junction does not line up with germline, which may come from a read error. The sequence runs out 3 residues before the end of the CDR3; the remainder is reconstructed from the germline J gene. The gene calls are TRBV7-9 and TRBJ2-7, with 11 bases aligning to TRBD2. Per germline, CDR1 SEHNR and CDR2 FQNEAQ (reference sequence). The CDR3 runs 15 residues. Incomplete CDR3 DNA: TGTTCCAGCAGTTACAATAGCGGGAGGGCCGGCGAG. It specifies CSSSYNSGRAGE. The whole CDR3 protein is CSSSYNSGRAGEQYF.

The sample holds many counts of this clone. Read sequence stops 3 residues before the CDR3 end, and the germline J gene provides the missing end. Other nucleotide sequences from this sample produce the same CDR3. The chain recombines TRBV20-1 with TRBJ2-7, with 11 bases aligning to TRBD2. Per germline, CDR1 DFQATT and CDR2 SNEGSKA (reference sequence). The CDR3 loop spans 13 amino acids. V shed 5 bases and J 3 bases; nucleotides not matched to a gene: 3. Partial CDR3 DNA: TGCAGTGCTCCTGGACTAGCGGGCTACGAG. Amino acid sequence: CSAPGLAGYE. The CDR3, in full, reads CSAPGLAGYEQYF.

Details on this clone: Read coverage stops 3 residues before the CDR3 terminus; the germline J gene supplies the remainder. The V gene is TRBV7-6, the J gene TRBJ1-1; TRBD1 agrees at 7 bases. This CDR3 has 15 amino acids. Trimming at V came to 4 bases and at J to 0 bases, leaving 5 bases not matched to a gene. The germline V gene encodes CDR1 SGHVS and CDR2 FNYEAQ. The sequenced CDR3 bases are TGTGCCAGCAGCTCACGACAGGGTATGAACACTGAA. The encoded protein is CASSSRQGMNTE. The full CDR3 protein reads CASSSRQGMNTEAFF. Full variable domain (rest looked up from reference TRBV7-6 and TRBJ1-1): GAGVSQSPRYKVTKRGQDVALRCDPISGHVSLYWYRQALGQGPEFLTYFNYEAQQDKSGLPNDRFSAERPEGSISTLTIQRTEQRDSAMYRCASSSRQGMNTEAFFGQGTRLTVV.

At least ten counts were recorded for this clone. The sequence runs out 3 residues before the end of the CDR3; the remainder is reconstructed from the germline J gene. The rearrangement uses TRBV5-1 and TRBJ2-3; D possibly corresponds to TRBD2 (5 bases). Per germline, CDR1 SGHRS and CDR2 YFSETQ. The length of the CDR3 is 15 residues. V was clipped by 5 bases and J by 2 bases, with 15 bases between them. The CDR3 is CASRGSGASTDTQYF. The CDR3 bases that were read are TGCGCCAGCAGGGGAAGCGGAGCTTCCACAGATACG. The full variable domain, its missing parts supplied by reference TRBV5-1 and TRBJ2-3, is KAGVTQTPRYLIKTRGQQVTLSCSPISGHRSVSWYQQTPGQGLQFLFEYFSETQRNKGNFPGRFSGRQFSNSRSEMNVSTLELGDSALYLCASRGSGASTDTQYFGPGTRLTVL.

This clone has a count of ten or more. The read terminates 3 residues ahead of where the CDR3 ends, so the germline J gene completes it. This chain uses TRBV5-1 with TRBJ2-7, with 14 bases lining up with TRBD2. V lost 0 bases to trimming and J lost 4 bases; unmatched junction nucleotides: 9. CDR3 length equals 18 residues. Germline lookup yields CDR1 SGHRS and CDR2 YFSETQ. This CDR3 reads CASSLGLAGGKKRYEQYF. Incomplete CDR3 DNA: TGCGCCAGCAGCTTGGGACTAGCGGGAGGGAAGAAAAGGTACGAG.

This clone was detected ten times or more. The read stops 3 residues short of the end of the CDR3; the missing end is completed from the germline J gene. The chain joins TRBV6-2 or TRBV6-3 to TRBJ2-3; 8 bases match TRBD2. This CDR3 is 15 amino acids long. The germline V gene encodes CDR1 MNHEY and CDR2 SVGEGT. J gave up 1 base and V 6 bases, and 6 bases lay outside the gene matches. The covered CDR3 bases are TGTGCCAGCAGAGGACTAGCTTGGGGCACAGATACG. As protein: CASRGLAWGTDT. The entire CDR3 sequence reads CASRGLAWGTDTQYF.

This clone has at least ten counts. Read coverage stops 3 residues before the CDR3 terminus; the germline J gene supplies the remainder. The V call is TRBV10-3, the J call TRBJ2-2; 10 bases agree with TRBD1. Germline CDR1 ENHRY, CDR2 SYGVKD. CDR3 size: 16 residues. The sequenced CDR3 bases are TGTGCCATCCAGCCGGGACAGGGGCGAACTAATGAAAAG. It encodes CAIQPGQGRTNEK. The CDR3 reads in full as CAIQPGQGRTNEKLFF.

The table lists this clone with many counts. The covered CDR3 bases are TGTGCCAGCGGCCCGACAGGGGGAATCGGTGGC. Translated: CASGPTGGIGG. The CDR3 in its entirety is CASGPTGGIGGYTF. The V gene is TRBV5-4, the J gene TRBJ1-2; TRBD1 agrees at 9 bases. The sequence runs out 3 residues before the end of the CDR3; the remainder is reconstructed from the germline J gene. Germline V gives CDR1 SGHNT, CDR2 YYREEE (reference sequence). J lost 7 bases, V lost 7 bases, and 11 bases had no gene match. The CDR3 runs 14 residues.

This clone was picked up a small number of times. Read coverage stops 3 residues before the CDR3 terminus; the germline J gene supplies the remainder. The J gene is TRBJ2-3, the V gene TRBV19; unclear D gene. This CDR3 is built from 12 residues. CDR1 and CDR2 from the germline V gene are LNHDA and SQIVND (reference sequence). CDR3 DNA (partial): TGTGCCAGTAGTATTGAAGGTGGGCCG. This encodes CASSIEGGP. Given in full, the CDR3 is CASSIEGGPQYF.

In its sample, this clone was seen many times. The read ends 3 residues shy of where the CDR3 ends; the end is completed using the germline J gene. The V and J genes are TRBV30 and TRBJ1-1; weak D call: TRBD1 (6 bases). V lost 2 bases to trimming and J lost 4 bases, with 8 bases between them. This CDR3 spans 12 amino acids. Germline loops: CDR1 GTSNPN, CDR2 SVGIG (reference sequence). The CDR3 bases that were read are TGTGCCTGGAGTAAGGACAGCACTGAA. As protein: CAWSKDSTE. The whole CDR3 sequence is CAWSKDSTEAFF.

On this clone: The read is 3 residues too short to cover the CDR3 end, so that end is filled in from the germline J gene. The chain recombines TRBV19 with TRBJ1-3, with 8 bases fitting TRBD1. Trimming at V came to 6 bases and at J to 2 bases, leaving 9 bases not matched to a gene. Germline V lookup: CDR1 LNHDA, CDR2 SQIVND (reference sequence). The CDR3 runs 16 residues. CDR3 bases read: TGTGCCAGTAGGGCGGGACAGGCGGGGGCTGGAAACACC. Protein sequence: CASRAGQAGAGNT. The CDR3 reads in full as CASRAGQAGAGNTIYF.

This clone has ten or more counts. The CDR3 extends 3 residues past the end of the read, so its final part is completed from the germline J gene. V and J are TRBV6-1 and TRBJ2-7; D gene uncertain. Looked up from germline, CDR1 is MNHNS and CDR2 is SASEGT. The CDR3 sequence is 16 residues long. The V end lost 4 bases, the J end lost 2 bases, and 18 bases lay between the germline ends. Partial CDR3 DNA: TGTGCCAGCAGTGGAACGGGTCGAGTGGGTACCTACGAG. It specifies CASSGTGRVGTYE. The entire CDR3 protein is CASSGTGRVGTYEQYF.

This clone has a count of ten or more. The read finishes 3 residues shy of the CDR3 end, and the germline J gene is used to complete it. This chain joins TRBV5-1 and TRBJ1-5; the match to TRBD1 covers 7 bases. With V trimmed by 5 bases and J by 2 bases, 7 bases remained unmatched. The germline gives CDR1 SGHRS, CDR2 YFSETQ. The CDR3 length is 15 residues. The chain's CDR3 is CASRRDGQGNQPQHF. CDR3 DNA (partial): TGCGCCAGCAGGCGGGACGGACAGGGCAATCAGCCC.

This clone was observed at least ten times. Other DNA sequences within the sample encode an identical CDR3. CDR3 sequence: CSAKDRLNTEAFF. The CDR3 bases that were read are TGCAGTGCTAAGGACAGATTGAACACTGAA. This chain joins TRBV20-1 and TRBJ1-1; tentatively, D is TRBD1 (6 bases). The CDR3 goes on 3 residues after the read ends, and that part is filled in from the germline J gene. Deletions cut 4 bases from V and 0 bases from J, with 9 bases between. Germline assignment: CDR1 DFQATT and CDR2 SNEGSKA (reference sequence). The CDR3 contains 13 residues.

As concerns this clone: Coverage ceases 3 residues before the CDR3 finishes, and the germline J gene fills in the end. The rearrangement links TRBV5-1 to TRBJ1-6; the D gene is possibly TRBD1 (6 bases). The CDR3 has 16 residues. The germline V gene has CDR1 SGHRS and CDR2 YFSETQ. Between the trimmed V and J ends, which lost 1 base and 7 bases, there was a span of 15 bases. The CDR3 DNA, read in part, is TGCGCCAGCAGCTTGTCCGTCAGGGGCACGAATTCACCC. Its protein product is CASSLSVRGTNSP. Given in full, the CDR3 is CASSLSVRGTNSPLHF.

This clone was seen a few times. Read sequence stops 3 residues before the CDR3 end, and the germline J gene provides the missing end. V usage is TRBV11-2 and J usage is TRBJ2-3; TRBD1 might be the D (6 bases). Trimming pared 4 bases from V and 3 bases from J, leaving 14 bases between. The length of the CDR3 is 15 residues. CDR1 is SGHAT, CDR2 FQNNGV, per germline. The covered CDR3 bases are TGTGCCAGCAGCTCTACGACGGACAGAACAGATACG. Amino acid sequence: CASSSTTDRTDT. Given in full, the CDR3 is CASSSTTDRTDTQYF.

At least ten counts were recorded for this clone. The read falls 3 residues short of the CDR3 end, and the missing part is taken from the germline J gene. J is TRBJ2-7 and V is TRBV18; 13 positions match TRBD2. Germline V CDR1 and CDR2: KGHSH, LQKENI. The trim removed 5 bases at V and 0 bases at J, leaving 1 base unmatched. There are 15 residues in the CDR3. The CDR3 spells CASSRTSGSSYEQYF. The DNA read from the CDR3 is TGTGCCAGCTCAAGGACTAGCGGGAGCTCCTACGAG.

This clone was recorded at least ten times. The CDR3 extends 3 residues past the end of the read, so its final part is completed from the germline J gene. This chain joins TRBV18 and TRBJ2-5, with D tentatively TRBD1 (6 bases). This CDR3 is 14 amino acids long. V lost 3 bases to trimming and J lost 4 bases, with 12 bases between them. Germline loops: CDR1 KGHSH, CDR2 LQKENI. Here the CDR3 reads CASSPGAARETQYF. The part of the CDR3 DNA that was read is TGTGCCAGCTCACCGGGGGCCGCACGAGAGACC.

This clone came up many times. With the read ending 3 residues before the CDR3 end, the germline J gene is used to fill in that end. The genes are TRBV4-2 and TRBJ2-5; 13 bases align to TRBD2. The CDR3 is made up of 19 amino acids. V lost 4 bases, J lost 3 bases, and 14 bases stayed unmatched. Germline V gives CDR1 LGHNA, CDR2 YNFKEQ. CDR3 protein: CASSLGTSGTAGGKETQYF. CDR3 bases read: TGTGCCAGCAGCCTTGGGACTAGCGGGACGGCAGGTGGGAAAGAGACC.

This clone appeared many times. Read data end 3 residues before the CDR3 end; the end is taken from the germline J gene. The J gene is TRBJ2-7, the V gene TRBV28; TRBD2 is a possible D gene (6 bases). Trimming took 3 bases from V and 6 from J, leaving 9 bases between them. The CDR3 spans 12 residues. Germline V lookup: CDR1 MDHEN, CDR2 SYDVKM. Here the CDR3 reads CASSLRDFEQYF. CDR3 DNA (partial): TGTGCCAGCAGTTTGAGGGACTTCGAG.